What follows describes a single TCR beta chain. The antigen remains unidentified. cDNA molecules carried unique molecular identifiers, and template switching added a universal primer site. TCRdb itself ran the 5' RACE reads through MiXCR, one entry per CDR3 protein. The table shows around 530,000 distinct CDR3 sequences, with roughly 15% occurring only once. The source of the sample is a study of identical twins. General observations from the study: In cord blood, abundant beta clonotypes had fewer insertions; memory showed no trend.

CDR1 SNHLY and CDR2 FYNNEI come from the germline V gene. V was clipped by 7 bases and J by 6 bases, with 10 bases between them. The CDR3 extends over 11 amino acids. The data were also submitted as part of a second study, on yellow fever vaccine responses in identical twins.

The clonotype was recovered from a young woman in good health. The chain uses TRBV2 and TRBJ2-7; D not resolved. Material for sequencing was CD4+ T cells sorted from blood. This CDR3 reads CASTALREQYF. As DNA, the CDR3 is TGTGCCAGCACCGCTTTGCGCGAGCAGTACTTC.